The clone carrying this T cell receptor beta chain was detected only a few times. The target antigen is unknown. The sample is drawn from a study of cytomegalovirus exposure and HLA in healthy donors. Overall study findings and caveats: Looking again later, the authors saw that most CMV-associated TCR beta chains seemed HLA-restricted. Associated with HLA alleles at 0.05 false discovery rate in a later analysis were 15,000 to 20,000 TCR beta sequences.

A multiplex PCR was run with 60 Vbeta primers and 13 Jbeta primers. Assay used: immunoSEQ multiplex PCR; TCRdb lists only in-frame clones, some missing. This sample carries about 130,000 clones, 15% to 20% of them seen once, and the ten largest clones take approximately 2.6%. The sample was PBMCs. This clonotype was obtained from a female donor in good health and CMV-seropositive.

The CDR3 reads CAWRPYASYNEQFF. For the CDR3, the DNA is TGTGCCTGGAGACCCTACGCCTCCTACAATGAGCAGTTCTTC. The chain links TRBV30 to TRBJ2-1, with D unclear. Germline assignment: CDR1 GTSNPN and CDR2 SVGIG (reference sequence). This CDR3 comprises 14 residues. V was trimmed by 3 bases and J by 0 bases, leaving 9 bases between them.